This T cell receptor (beta chain) was sequenced in a study of molecular identifiers for immune sequencing clone quantification. Study-level background: For replicates, RNA isolated from approximately 20,000 or 98,000 naive CD8 cells was divided into five portions, of which four were sequenced. Study-level points and caveats: Clones above 20 RNA copies held over 99% of effector molecules, under 1% in naive cells.

The bulk TCR libraries were made with methods described before and with listed TCR primers. TCRdb ran MiXCR on the PCR reads and lists one entry per CDR3 protein. The profile covers approximately 550,000 distinct CDR3 sequences, with roughly 24% appearing a single time and about 0.75% taken by the ten largest. Using 10%, 30% or 50% RNA, naive CD8 libraries were derived from about 21,000 to 970,000 sorted cells. Trimming at V came to 3 bases and at J to 6 bases, leaving 11 bases not matched to a gene. This CDR3 contains 16 residues. Germline lookup yields CDR1 SGHDN and CDR2 FVKESK. This clonotype came up many times. Its antigen is unidentified.

The receptor was isolated from a human donor in good health. Some libraries in this study had Jurkat cell RNA spiked in. Specimen: naive CD8+ T cells from blood, with Jurkat cell RNA spiked in. The subset here: FACS-sorted CD8+CD4-CCR7+CD45RA+ naive T cells. This chain uses TRBV14 with TRBJ2-1, with 7 bases lining up with TRBD1. This CDR3 reads CASSHFRYRGSNEQFF. In DNA form, the CDR3 reads TGTGCCAGCAGCCACTTCCGGTACAGGGGTAGCAATGAGCAGTTCTTC.